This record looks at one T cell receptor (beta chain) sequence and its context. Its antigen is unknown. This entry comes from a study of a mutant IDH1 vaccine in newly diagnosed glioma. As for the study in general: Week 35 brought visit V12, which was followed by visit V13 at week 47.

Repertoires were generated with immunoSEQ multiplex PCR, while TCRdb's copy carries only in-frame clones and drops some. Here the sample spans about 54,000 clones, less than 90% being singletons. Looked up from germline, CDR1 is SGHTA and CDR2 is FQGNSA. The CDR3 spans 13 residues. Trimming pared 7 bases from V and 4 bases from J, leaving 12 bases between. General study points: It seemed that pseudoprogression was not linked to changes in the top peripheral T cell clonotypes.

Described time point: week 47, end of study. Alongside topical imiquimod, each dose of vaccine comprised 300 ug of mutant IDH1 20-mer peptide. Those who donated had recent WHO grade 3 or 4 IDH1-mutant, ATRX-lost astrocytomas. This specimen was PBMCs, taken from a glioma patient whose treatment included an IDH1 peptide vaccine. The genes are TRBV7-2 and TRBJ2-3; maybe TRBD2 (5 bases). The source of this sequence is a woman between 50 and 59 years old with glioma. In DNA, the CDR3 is TGTGCCAGCACCAGACTAAGGGCAGATACGCAGTATTTT. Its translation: CASTRLRADTQYF.